This T cell receptor beta chain originates from a study of glioma-infiltrating T cells after dendritic cell vaccination. V was trimmed by 0 bases and J by 3 bases, leaving 13 bases between them. In germline, CDR1 is SGDLS, CDR2 YYNGEE. The CDR3 contains 16 residues. The assay was immunoSEQ multiplex PCR, and TCRdb's table has in-frame clones only and misses some. The repertoire holds roughly 100,000 clones, with roughly 79% as singletons. The receptor was isolated from a human donor with glioblastoma. This specimen was blood, taken before dendritic cell vaccination. This chain uses TRBV9 with TRBJ1-3; possible D gene TRBD1, 5 bases. The chain's CDR3 is CASSVGVGQGGNTIYF. In DNA, the CDR3 is TGTGCCAGCAGCGTAGGGGTCGGGCAGGGTGGAAACACCATATATTTT.